This passage covers 20 T cell receptor beta chains from one sample sequenced in a study of control samples from healthy donors and cancer patients. Libraries were prepared by immunoSEQ multiplex PCR; TCRdb keeps only in-frame clonotypes and omits some of them. The table lists about 160,000 clones, around 95% of them singletons. The sequencing input was blood. All receptors derive from a woman in her thirties or forties in good health.

This clone showed up just once. This rearrangement joins TRBV7-2 to TRBJ2-7; a possible D gene is TRBD2 (7 bases). The V gene's germline CDR1 is SGHTA and CDR2 FQGNSA. Trimming removed 5 bases at V and 5 bases at J, with 13 bases between. CDR3 length equals 13 residues. CDR3 sequence: CASSPRGGHEQYF. CDR3 DNA sequence: TGTGCCAGCAGCCCTAGGGGGGGCCACGAGCAGTACTTC.

J is TRBJ2-2 and V is TRBV19, with D possibly matching TRBD1 (6 bases). There are 12 residues in the CDR3. Looked up from germline, CDR1 is LNHDA and CDR2 is SQIVND (reference sequence). Between the trimmed V and J ends, which lost 7 bases and 3 bases, there was a span of 6 bases. The CDR3 region has the DNA TGTGCCAGTAACAGGGACACCGGGGAGCTGTTTTTT. It yields the protein CASNRDTGELFF.

This clone came up once. The chain has TRBV10-3 and TRBJ1-1; 8 bases are a match to TRBD1. The CDR3 spans 16 residues. J was trimmed by 3 bases and V by 7 bases; bases with no gene match: 13. Germline V gene data show CDR1 as ENHRY and CDR2 as SYGVKD. CDR3 protein: CAITPRGLTSDTEAFF. CDR3 DNA: TGTGCCATCACCCCCAGGGGGCTAACGTCGGACACTGAAGCTTTCTTT.

The CDR3 DNA sequence: TGTGCCAGCAGCCGTCGAACGGGACAGACCGAAAAACTGTTTTTT. Amino acid sequence: CASSRRTGQTEKLFF. The V gene is TRBV5-5, the J gene TRBJ1-4, with 7 bases matching TRBD1. In germline, CDR1 is SGHKS, CDR2 YYEKEE (reference sequence). The V and J ends lost 4 bases and 8 bases, in that order; junction bases with no gene match: 11. The CDR3 consists of 15 residues. Using reference TRBV5-5 and TRBJ1-4 for the parts outside the CDR3, the full variable domain is DAGVTQSPTHLIKTRGQQVTLRCSPISGHKSVSWYQQVLGQGPQFIFQYYEKEERGRGNFPDRFSARQFPNYSSELNVNALLLGDSALYLCASSRRTGQTEKLFFGSGTQLSVL.

V gene TRBV5-1 combines with J gene TRBJ1-1; 7 bases match TRBD1. This CDR3 has 17 residues. With 3 bases clipped from V and 3 bases from J, the junction kept 14 bases outside the gene matches. The germline CDR1 and CDR2 sequences are SGHRS and YFSETQ. The CDR3: CASSSQPSDRRDTEAFF. CDR3 nucleotide sequence: TGCGCCAGCAGCTCCCAACCTTCGGACAGGCGGGACACTGAAGCTTTCTTT.

The rearrangement joins TRBV28 to TRBJ2-1; D is uncertain. In germline, CDR1 is MDHEN, CDR2 SYDVKM. Trimming took off 6 bases at V and 6 bases at J, with 12 bases between the two ends. CDR3 length equals 13 residues. The CDR3 spells CASRGLDSNEQFF. The CDR3 DNA reads as TGTGCCAGCAGGGGATTAGATTCCAATGAGCAGTTCTTC.

The count of this clone is one. V gene TRBV5-4 combines with J gene TRBJ1-2; 7 bases map to TRBD1. The ends lost 7 bases at V and 5 bases at J; junction bases unmatched: 14. CDR3 length: 15 amino acids. Germline V gene lookup returns CDR1 SGHNT and CDR2 YYREEE (reference sequence). CDR3 sequence (DNA): TGTGCCAGCTCTAAACCACAGGGGACTGATTATGGCTACACCTTC. Protein: CASSKPQGTDYGYTF.

The chain is built from TRBV12-3 or TRBV12-4 and TRBJ1-2, with D unclear. V was pared by 2 bases and J by 4 bases, with 8 bases between. This CDR3 spans 13 amino acids. CDR3 in amino acids: CASSLSAVYGYTF. DNA of the CDR3: TGTGCCAGCAGTTTATCGGCAGTCTATGGCTACACCTTC.

The chain recombines TRBV5-4 with TRBJ1-2; possibly TRBD1 for D (6 bases). V was cut by 6 bases and J by 0 bases, with 15 bases left in between. The V gene's germline CDR1 is SGHNT and CDR2 YYREEE (reference sequence). The CDR3 runs 15 residues. CDR3 loop: CASTDQGRTNYGYTF. The CDR3 region has the DNA TGTGCCAGCACCGATCAGGGGAGGACTAACTATGGCTACACCTTC.

The V call is TRBV27, the J call TRBJ1-6, with unresolved D. This CDR3 region has 14 residues. Germline CDR1 reads MNHEY; CDR2 reads SMNVEV (reference sequence). V was clipped by 5 bases and J by 13 bases, with 18 bases between them. Here the CDR3 reads CASSPLGGRSPLHF. In nucleotides, the CDR3 is TGTGCCAGCAGTCCCCTCGGAGGGCGAAGTCCCCTCCACTTT.

The genes are TRBV5-4 and TRBJ1-6; 8 positions agree with TRBD1. V shed 4 bases, J shed 9 bases, and the junction held 15 bases outside the gene matches. CDR3 length: 17 residues. Germline loops: CDR1 SGHNT, CDR2 YYREEE (reference sequence). The CDR3 loop is CASSKGVQGQVTSPLHF. CDR3 DNA: TGTGCCAGCAGCAAGGGCGTCCAGGGACAGGTGACTTCACCCCTCCACTTT.

The chain is built from TRBV21-1 and TRBJ2-7; the D call in the table, TRBD1, was not verified against the DNA. TRBV21-1 is tagged as a pseudogene. The CDR3 covers 13 residues. The CDR3 DNA reads TGTGCCAAGACGGGACACGGAACCTACGAGCAGTACTTC. Protein: CAKTGHGTYEQYF.

The chain recombines TRBV3-1 (or the pseudogene TRBV3-2) with TRBJ1-2; possible D gene TRBD1, 5 bases. The CDR3 is made up of 14 amino acids. Germline lookup yields CDR1 LGHDT and CDR2 YNNKEL (reference sequence). Trimming removed 0 bases from V and 7 bases from J, with 12 bases in between. The CDR3 nucleotides are TGTGCCAGCAGCCAAGATGGGGGACGGGGTGGCTACACCTTC. Its protein is CASSQDGGRGGYTF.

This clone was seen just once. The chain uses TRBV27 and TRBJ1-1; D uncertain. Germline values: CDR1 MNHEY, CDR2 SMNVEV (reference sequence). This CDR3 is built from 13 residues. The V end lost 5 bases, the J end lost 0 bases, and 7 bases lay between the germline ends. The CDR3, as DNA: TGTGCCAGCAGTACCCAAATGAACACTGAAGCTTTCTTT. Residues: CASSTQMNTEAFF.

V usage is TRBV27 and J usage is TRBJ2-5; no definite D call. The CDR3 is made up of 13 amino acids. Trimming left V 3 bases short and J 3 bases short, with 8 bases between. Germline V CDR1 and CDR2: MNHEY, SMNVEV (reference sequence). The CDR3 here is CASSFRLEETQYF. CDR3 sequence (DNA): TGTGCCAGCAGTTTTCGGCTGGAAGAGACCCAGTACTTC.

V gene TRBV21-1 combines with J gene TRBJ2-7; TRBD2, the D gene given by the table, was not confirmed from the DNA. TRBV21-1 is assigned pseudogene status. This CDR3 is 12 amino acids long. CDR3 loop: CAWGLVRARQYF. CDR3 nucleotide sequence: TGTGCCTGGGGACTGGTGAGGGCTCGGCAGTACTTC.

This chain joins TRBV28 and TRBJ2-7; tentative D call: TRBD1 (5 bases). The germline CDR1 and CDR2 sequences are MDHEN and SYDVKM. Between the trimmed V and J ends, which lost 5 bases and 6 bases, there was a span of 23 bases. The CDR3 totals 16 residues. The CDR3 nucleotides read TGTGCCAGCAGTCCCTACCGCAGGGCGCGGATGCTCGAGCAGTACTTC. Its protein is CASSPYRRARMLEQYF.

The J gene is TRBJ1-2, the V gene TRBV30; TRBD1 might be the D (6 bases). V lost 0 bases to trimming and J lost 5 bases, with 13 bases between them. Germline CDR1 GTSNPN, CDR2 SVGIG (reference sequence). This CDR3 is 14 amino acids long. The CDR3 loop reads CAWSVHGRGYGYTF. The CDR3 DNA reads TGTGCCTGGAGTGTACACGGTAGGGGGTATGGCTACACCTTC. Complete variable domain (other parts from reference TRBV30 and TRBJ1-2): SQTIHQWPATLVQPVGSPLSLECTVEGTSNPNLYWYRQAAGRGLQLLFYSVGIGQISSEVPQNLSASRPQDRQFILSSKKLLLSDSGFYLCAWSVHGRGYGYTFGSGTRLTVV.

The V and J genes are TRBV5-1 and TRBJ1-2, with 7 bases lining up with TRBD1. Germline CDR1 and CDR2: SGHRS and YFSETQ. The trim removed 7 bases at V and 5 bases at J, leaving 8 bases unmatched. This CDR3 has 13 amino acids. The CDR3 is CASSEGAQYGYTF. The CDR3 region has the DNA TGCGCCAGCTCGGAGGGGGCACAGTATGGCTACACCTTC.

Only one count was recorded for this clone. The V and J genes are TRBV6-2 or TRBV6-3 and TRBJ2-3, with a weak D call TRBD1 (5 bases). The CDR3 is 15 residues long. The germline gives CDR1 MNHEY, CDR2 SVGEGT. V was clipped by 0 bases and J by 4 bases, with 11 bases between them. The DNA for the CDR3 is TGTGCCAGCAGTTACTCGTCCAGGGTTCCAGATACGCAGTATTTT. Translating gives CASSYSSRVPDTQYF.